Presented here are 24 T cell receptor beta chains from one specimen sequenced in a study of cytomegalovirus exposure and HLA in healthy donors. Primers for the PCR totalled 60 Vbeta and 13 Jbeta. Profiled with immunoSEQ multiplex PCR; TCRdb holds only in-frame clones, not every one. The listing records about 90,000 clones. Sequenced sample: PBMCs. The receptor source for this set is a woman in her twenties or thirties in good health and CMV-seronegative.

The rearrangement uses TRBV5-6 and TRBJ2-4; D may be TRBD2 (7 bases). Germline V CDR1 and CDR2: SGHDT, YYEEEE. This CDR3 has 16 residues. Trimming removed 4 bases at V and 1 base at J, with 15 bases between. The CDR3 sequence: CASSLRGGWAKNIQYF. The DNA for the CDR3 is TGTGCCAGCAGCCTGAGGGGGGGTTGGGCCAAAAACATTCAGTACTTC.

The CDR3 nucleotides are TGTGCCAGCAGCCTCGGGACAGGGGGACGGGGCAATCAGCCCCAGCATTTT. It encodes CASSLGTGGRGNQPQHF. The chain is built from TRBV7-2 and TRBJ1-5; 11 nucleotides match TRBD1. V trimming: 5 bases; J trimming: 2 bases; junction bases outside the gene matches: 8. This CDR3 region has 17 residues. Germline V lookup: CDR1 SGHTA, CDR2 FQGNSA.

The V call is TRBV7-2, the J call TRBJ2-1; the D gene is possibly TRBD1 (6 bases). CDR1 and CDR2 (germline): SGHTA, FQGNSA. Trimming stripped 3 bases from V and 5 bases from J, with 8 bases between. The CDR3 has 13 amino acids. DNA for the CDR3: TGTGCCAGCAGCTTTACAGGGAACAATGAGCAGTTCTTC. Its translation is CASSFTGNNEQFF.

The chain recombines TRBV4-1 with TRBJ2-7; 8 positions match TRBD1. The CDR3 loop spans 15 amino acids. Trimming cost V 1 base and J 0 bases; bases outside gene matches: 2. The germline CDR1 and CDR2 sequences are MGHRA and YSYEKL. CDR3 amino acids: CASSQGDRSSYEQYF. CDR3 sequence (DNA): TGCGCCAGCAGCCAAGGGGACAGGAGCTCCTACGAGCAGTACTTC.

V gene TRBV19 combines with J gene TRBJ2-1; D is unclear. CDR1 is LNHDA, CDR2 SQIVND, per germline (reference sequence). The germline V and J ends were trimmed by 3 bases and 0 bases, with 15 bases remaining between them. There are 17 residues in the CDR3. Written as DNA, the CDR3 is TGTGCCAGTAGTATCGCCGTGGGCCCCCGCTCCTACAATGAGCAGTTCTTC. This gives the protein CASSIAVGPRSYNEQFF.

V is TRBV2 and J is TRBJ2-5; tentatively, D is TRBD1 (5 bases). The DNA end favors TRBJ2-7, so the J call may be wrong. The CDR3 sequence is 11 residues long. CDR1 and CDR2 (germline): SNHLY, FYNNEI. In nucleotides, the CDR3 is TGTGCCAGCAAAGGGGCCTACGAGCAGTACTTC. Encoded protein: CASKGAYEQYF.

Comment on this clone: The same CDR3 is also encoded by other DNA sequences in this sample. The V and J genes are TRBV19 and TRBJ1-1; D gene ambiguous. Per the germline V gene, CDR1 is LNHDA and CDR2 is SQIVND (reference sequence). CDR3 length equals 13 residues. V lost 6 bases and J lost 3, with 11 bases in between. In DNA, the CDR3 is TGTGCCAGTAGCTTAACAGACGACACTGAAGCTTTCTTT. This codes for CASSLTDDTEAFF. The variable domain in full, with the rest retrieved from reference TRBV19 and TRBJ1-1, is DGGITQSPKYLFRKEGQNVTLSCEQNLNHDAMYWYRQDPGQGLRLIYYSQIVNDFQKGDIAEGYSVSREKKESFPLTVTSAQKNPTAFYLCASSLTDDTEAFFGQGTRLTVV.

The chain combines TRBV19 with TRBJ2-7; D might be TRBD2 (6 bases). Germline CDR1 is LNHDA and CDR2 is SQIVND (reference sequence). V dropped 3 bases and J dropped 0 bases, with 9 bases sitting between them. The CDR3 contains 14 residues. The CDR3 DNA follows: TGTGCCAGTAGTATGGGAGGCAGCTCCTACGAGCAGTACTTC. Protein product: CASSMGGSSYEQYF. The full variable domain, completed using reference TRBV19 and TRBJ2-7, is DGGITQSPKYLFRKEGQNVTLSCEQNLNHDAMYWYRQDPGQGLRLIYYSQIVNDFQKGDIAEGYSVSREKKESFPLTVTSAQKNPTAFYLCASSMGGSSYEQYFGPGTRLTVT.

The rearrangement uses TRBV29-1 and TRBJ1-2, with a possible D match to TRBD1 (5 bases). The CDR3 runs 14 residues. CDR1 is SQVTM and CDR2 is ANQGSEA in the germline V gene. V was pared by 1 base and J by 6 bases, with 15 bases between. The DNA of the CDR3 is TGCAGCGTTGAAGGTGGGCAGGGTGGCGATGGCTACACCTTC. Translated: CSVEGGQGGDGYTF. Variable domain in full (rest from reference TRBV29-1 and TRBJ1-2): SAVISQKPSRDICQRGTSLTIQCQVDSQVTMMFWYRQQPGQSLTLIATANQGSEATYESGFVIDKFPISRPNLTFSTLTVSNMSPEDSSIYLCSVEGGQGGDGYTFGSGTRLTVV.

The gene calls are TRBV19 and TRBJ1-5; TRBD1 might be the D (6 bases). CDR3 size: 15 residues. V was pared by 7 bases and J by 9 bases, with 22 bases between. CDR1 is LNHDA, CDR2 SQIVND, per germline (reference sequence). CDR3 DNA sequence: TGTGCCAGTATGGGGGGGGCGGAGCGCCAGCGGCCCCAGCATTTT. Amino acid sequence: CASMGGAERQRPQHF. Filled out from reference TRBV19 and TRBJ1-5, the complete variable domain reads DGGITQSPKYLFRKEGQNVTLSCEQNLNHDAMYWYRQDPGQGLRLIYYSQIVNDFQKGDIAEGYSVSREKKESFPLTVTSAQKNPTAFYLCASMGGAERQRPQHFGDGTRLSIL.

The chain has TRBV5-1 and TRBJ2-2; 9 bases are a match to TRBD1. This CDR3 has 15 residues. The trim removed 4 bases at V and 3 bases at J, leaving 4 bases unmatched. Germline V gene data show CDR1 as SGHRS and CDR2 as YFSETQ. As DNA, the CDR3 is TGCGCCAGCAGCGTCGACAGGGGGGACACCGGGGAGCTGTTTTTT. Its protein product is CASSVDRGDTGELFF.

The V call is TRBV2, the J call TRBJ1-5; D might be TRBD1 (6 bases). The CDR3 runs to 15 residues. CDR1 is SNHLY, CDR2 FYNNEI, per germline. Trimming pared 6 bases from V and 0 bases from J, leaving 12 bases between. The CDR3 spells CASRKGDVSNQPQHF. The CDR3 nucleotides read TGTGCCAGCAGGAAGGGGGACGTTAGCAATCAGCCCCAGCATTTT.

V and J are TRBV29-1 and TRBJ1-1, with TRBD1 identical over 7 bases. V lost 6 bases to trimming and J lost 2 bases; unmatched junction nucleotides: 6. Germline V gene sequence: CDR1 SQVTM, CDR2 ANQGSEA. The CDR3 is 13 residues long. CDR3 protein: CSVIGTANTEAFF. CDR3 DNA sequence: TGCAGCGTGATAGGGACAGCAAACACTGAAGCTTTCTTT.

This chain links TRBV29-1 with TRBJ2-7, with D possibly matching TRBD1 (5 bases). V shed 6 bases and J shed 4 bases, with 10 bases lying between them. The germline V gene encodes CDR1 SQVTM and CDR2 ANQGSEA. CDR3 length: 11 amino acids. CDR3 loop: CSVGLGYEQYF. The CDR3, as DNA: TGCAGCGTGGGGCTAGGGTACGAGCAGTACTTC.

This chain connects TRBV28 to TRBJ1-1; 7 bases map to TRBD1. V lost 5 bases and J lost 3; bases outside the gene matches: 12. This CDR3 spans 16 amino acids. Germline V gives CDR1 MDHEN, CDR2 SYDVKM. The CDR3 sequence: CASSPIRQTGYTEAFF. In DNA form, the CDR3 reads TGTGCCAGCAGTCCAATACGCCAGACAGGGTACACTGAAGCTTTCTTT.

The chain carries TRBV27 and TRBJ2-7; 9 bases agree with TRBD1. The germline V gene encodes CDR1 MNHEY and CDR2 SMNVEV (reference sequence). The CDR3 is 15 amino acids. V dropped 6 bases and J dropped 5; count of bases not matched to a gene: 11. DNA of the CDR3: TGTGCCAGCAGCCCGGGACAGGGAGTTACTCACGAGCAGTACTTC. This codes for CASSPGQGVTHEQYF.

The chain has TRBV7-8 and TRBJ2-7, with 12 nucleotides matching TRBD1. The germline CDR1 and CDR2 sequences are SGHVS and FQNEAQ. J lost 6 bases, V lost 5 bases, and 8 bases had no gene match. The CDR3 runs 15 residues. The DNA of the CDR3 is TGTGCCAGCAGCCTAGGGGGACAGGGGGCTGGCGAGCAGTACTTC. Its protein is CASSLGGQGAGEQYF. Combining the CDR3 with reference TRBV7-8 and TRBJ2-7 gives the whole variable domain GAGVSQSPRYKVAKRGQDVALRCDPISGHVSLFWYQQALGQGPEFLTYFQNEAQLDKSGLPSDRFFAERPEGSVSTLKIQRTQQEDSAVYLCASSLGGQGAGEQYFGPGTRLTVT.

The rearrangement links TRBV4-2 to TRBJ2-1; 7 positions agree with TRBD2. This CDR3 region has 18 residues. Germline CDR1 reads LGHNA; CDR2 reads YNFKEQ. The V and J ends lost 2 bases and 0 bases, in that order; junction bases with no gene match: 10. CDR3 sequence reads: CASSQPLASGGSYNEQFF. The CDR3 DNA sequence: TGTGCCAGCAGCCAACCACTAGCATCGGGGGGCTCCTACAATGAGCAGTTCTTC.

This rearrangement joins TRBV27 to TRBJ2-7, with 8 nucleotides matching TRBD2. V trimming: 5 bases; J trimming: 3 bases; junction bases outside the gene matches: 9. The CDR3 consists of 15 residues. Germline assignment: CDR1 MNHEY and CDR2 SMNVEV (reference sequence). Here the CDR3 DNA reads TGTGCCAGCAGTCCCTATAGCGGGGATTTCTACGAGCAGTACTTC. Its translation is CASSPYSGDFYEQYF.

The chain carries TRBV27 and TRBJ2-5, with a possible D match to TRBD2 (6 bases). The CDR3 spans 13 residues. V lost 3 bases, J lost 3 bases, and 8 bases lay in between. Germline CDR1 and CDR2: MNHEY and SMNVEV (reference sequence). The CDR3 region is CASSFGGEETQYF. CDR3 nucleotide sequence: TGTGCCAGCAGTTTCGGAGGGGAAGAGACCCAGTACTTC.

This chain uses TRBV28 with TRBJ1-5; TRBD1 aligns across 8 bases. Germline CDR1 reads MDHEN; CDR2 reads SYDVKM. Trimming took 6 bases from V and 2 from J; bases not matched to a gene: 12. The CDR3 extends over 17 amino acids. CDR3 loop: CASSYSDRGYGNQPQHF. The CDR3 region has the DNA TGTGCCAGCAGCTATTCAGACAGGGGATATGGCAATCAGCCCCAGCATTTT.

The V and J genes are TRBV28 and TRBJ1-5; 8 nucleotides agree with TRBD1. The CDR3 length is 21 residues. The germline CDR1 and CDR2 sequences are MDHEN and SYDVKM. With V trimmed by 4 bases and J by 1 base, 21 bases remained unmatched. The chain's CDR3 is CASSSLRTGKGGVRSNQPQHF. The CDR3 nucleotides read TGTGCCAGCAGTTCTCTACGGACAGGGAAGGGAGGAGTGCGGAGCAATCAGCCCCAGCATTTT.

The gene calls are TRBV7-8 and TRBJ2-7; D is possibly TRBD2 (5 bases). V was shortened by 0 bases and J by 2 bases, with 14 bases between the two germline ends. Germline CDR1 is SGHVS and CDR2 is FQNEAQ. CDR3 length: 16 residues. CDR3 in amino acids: CASSLASGLGAYEQYF. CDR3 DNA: TGTGCCAGCAGCTTAGCGTCGGGGTTGGGAGCCTACGAGCAGTACTTC.

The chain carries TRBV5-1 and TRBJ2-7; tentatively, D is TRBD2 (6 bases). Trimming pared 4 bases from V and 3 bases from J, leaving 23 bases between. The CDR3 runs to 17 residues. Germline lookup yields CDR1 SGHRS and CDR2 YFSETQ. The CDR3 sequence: CASSQQPPNSGYYEQYF. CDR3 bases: TGCGCCAGCAGCCAACAGCCTCCTAATAGCGGTTACTACGAGCAGTACTTC.